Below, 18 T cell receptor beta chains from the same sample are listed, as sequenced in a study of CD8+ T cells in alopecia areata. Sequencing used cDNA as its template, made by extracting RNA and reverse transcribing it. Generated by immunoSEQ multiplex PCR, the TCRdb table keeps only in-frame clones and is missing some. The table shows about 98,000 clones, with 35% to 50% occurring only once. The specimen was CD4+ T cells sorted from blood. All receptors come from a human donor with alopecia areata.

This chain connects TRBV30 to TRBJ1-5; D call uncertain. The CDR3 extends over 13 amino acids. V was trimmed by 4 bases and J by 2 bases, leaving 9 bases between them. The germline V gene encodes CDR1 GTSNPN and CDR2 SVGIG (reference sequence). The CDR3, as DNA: TGTGCCTGGAATAACAGACGCAATCAGCCCCAGCATTTT. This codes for CAWNNRRNQPQHF.

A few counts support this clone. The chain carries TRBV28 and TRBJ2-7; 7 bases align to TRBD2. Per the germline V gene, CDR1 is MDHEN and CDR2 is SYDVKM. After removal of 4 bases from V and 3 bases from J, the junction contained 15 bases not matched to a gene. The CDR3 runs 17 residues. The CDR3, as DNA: TGTGCCAGCAGTTATGAGCCTTGGACTAGGAATAACTACGAGCAGTACTTC. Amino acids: CASSYEPWTRNNYEQYF.

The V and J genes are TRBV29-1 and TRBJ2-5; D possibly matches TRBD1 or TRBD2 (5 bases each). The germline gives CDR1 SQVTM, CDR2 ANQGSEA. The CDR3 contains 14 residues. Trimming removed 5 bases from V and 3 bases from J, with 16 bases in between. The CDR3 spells CSVWDLETKETQYF. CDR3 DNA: TGCAGCGTTTGGGACCTAGAGACAAAAGAGACCCAGTACTTC.

CDR3 amino acids: CSVDRALGLDTQYF. For the CDR3, the DNA is TGCAGCGTAGACAGGGCGCTCGGATTAGATACGCAGTATTTT. The rearrangement uses TRBV29-1 and TRBJ2-3, with 7 nucleotides matching TRBD1. V lost 6 bases to trimming and J lost 5 bases; unmatched junction nucleotides: 11. Per the germline V gene, CDR1 is SQVTM and CDR2 is ANQGSEA. The CDR3 covers 14 residues.

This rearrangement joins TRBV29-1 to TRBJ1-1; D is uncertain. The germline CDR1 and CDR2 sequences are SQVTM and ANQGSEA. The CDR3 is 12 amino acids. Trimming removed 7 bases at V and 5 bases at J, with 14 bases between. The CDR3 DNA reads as TGCAGCGCTGGGCGCGATGGGACTGAAGCTTTCTTT. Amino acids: CSAGRDGTEAFF.

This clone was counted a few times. This chain's CDR3 is CASISGGTYNEQFF. The CDR3 DNA sequence: TGTGCCAGCATTAGCGGGGGGACATACAATGAGCAGTTCTTC. The V gene is TRBV6-1, the J gene TRBJ2-1; 10 positions agree with TRBD2. In germline, CDR1 is MNHNS, CDR2 SASEGT. The CDR3 consists of 14 residues. J was trimmed by 4 bases and V by 7 bases; bases with no gene match: 4.

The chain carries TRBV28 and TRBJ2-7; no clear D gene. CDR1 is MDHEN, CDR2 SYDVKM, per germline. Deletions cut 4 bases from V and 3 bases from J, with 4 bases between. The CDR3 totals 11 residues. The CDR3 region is CASSSHYEQYF. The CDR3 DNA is TGTGCCAGCAGTTCCCACTACGAGCAGTACTTC.

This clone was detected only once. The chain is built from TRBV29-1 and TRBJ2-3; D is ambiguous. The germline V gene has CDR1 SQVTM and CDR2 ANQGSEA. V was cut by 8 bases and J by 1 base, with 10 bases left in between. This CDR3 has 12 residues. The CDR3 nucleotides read TGCAGCCCTGTGGCCCGCACAGATACGCAGTATTTT. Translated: CSPVARTDTQYF.

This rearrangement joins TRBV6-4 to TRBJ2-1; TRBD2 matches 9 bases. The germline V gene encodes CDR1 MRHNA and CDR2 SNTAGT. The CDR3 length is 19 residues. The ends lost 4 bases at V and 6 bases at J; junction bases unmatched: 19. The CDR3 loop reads CASSGQREVLPKRANEQFF. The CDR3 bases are TGTGCCAGCAGTGGCCAGCGGGAGGTACTTCCTAAGAGAGCCAATGAGCAGTTCTTC.

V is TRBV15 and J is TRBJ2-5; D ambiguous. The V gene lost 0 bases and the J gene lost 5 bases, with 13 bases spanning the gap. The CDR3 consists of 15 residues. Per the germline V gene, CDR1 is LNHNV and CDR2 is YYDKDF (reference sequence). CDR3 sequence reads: CATSRDGFSSETQYF. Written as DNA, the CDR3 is TGTGCCACCAGCAGAGATGGTTTTAGCTCGGAGACCCAGTACTTC.

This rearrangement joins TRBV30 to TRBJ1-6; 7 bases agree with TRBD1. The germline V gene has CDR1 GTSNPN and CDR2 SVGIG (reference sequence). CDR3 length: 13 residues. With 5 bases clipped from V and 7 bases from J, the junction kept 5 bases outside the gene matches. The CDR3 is CAWQGQENSPLHF. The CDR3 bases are TGTGCCTGGCAAGGACAGGAAAATTCACCCCTCCACTTT. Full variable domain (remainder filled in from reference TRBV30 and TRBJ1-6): SQTIHQWPATLVQPVGSPLSLECTVEGTSNPNLYWYRQAAGRGLQLLFYSVGIGQISSEVPQNLSASRPQDRQFILSSKKLLLSDSGFYLCAWQGQENSPLHFGNGTRLTVT.

CDR3 sequence reads: CSAHRGSEQFF. DNA for the CDR3: TGCAGCGCCCACAGGGGGAGTGAGCAGTTCTTC. V and J are TRBV29-1 and TRBJ2-1; 8 bases match TRBD1. The CDR3 covers 11 residues. Losses at the gene ends were 7 bases for V and 9 bases for J; bases not matched to a gene: 5. Germline CDR1 reads SQVTM; CDR2 reads ANQGSEA.

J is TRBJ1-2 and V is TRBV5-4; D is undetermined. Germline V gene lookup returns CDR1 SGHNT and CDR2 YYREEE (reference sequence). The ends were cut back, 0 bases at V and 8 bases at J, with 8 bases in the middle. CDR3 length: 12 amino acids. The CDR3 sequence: CASSLVGIGYTF. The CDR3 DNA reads TGTGCCAGCAGCTTGGTGGGAATCGGCTACACCTTC.

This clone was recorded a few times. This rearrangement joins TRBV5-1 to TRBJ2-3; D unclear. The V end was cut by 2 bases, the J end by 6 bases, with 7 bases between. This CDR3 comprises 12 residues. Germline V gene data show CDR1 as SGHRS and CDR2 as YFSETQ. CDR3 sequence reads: CASSFNRDTQYF. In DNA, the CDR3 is TGCGCCAGCAGCTTCAACCGGGATACGCAGTATTTT.

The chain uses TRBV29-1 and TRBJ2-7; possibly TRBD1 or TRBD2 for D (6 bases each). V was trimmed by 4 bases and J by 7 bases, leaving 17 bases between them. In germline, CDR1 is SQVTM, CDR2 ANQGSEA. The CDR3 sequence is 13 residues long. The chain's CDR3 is CSVGVSGAGEQYF. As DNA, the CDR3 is TGCAGCGTTGGTGTTTCGGGGGCGGGGGAGCAGTACTTC.

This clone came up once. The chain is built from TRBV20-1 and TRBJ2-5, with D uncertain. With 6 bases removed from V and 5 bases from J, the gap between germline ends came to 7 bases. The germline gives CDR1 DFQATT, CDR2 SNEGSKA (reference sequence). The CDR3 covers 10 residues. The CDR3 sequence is CSAWRETQYF. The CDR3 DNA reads TGCAGTGCCTGGCGGGAGACCCAGTACTTC.

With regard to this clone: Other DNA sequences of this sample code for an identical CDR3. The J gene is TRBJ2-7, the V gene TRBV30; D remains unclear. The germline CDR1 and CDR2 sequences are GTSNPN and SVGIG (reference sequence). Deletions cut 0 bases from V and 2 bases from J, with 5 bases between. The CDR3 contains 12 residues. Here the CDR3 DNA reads TGTGCCTGGAGTGTTTCGGCCTACGAGCAGTACTTC. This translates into CAWSVSAYEQYF.

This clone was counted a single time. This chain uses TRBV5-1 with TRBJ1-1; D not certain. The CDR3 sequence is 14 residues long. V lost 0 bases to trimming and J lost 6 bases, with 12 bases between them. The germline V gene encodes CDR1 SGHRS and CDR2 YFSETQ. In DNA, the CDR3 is TGCGCCAGCAGCTTGGAGCCCCAGAAGTCTGAAGCTTTCTTT. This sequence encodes CASSLEPQKSEAFF. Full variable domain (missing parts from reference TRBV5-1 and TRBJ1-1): KAGVTQTPRYLIKTRGQQVTLSCSPISGHRSVSWYQQTPGQGLQFLFEYFSETQRNKGNFPGRFSGRQFSNSRSEMNVSTLELGDSALYLCASSLEPQKSEAFFGQGTRLTVV.